This TCR beta chain was captured by sequencing in a study of blood T cell repertoires in COVID-19. Study-level information: From the United States, Italy and Spain came samples of acute and convalescent COVID-19.

Germline assignment: CDR1 SQVTM and CDR2 ANQGSEA. The V end was cut by 3 bases, the J end by 8 bases, with 16 bases between. This CDR3 comprises 13 residues. Original processing methods: How many nucleated cells were present was estimated from reference gene primer amplification. The protocol was immunoSEQ multiplex PCR, while the TCRdb copy is restricted to in-frame clones and leaves out a portion. V and J calls and clone size are as listed in that table; D and trimming were resolved from the DNA. The sample includes 250,000 or so clones, 70% to 90% seen only once; the top ten take about 2%. The source is a man aged 25 to 45 with active or convalescent COVID-19. The chain uses TRBV29-1 and TRBJ1-2; D might be TRBD1 (5 bases). Sequenced material: peripheral blood. The CDR3 protein is CSVDLGRAGGYTF. As DNA, the CDR3 is TGCAGCGTTGATTTGGGCAGGGCTGGAGGCTACACCTTC.